This T cell receptor beta chain was identified in a study of shared clonotypes between healthy human individuals. Study-wide points: Sequencing depth was expected to influence donor clonotype sharing.

As regards this clone: Its antigen is undetermined.

The repertoire was sequenced with immunoSEQ multiplex PCR; TCRdb's copy has only in-frame clones and lacks some. The sample includes 2 million to 2.5 million clones, approximately 94% of them seen just once. The CDR3 length is 14 residues. V lost 0 bases, J lost 7 bases, and 13 bases lay in between. Germline lookup yields CDR1 LNHNV and CDR2 YYDKDF (reference sequence). CD4+ cells underwent separation, giving CD45RA+ naive and CD45RA-negative memory subsets. V usage is TRBV15 and J usage is TRBJ2-7; D ambiguous. Sequencing was carried out using naive CD4+ T cells sorted from blood. Subset reported: CD45RA+ positively selected. The receptor was isolated from a young man in good health. DNA of the CDR3: TGTGCCACCAGCAGAGATCGGTTGGGGTTAGAGCAGTACTTC. Protein sequence: CATSRDRLGLEQYF. The full variable domain, in which reference TRBV15 and TRBJ2-7 provide the parts outside the CDR3, is DAMVIQNPRYQVTQFGKPVTLSCSQTLNHNVMYWYQQKSSQAPKLLFHYYDKDFNNEADTPDNFQSRRPNTSFCFLDIRSPGLGDTAMYLCATSRDRLGLEQYFGPGTRLTVT.